The rows below give T cell receptor beta chains drawn from one sample of a study of blood T cells in healthy people across ages. Using its own MiXCR run on the 5' RACE reads, TCRdb lists one record per CDR3 protein. The sample lists about 1.4 million distinct CDR3 sequences, approximately 63% occurring once. The sequencing input was blood. The receptors stem from a man between 18 and 35 years old in good health. CDR3s include the opening cysteine and the closing phenylalanine or tryptophan. A D gene is named only where the DNA matches it firmly. Not every row has a clone size; where given, it reads once, few, many or a size class.

NA	TRBJ2-7	TRBV6-1	11	NA	TGTGCCAGCAGTGAAGGAGCGCTCCAGTACTTC	CASSEGALQYF
NA	TRBJ2-5	TRBV29-1	12	NA	TGCAGCGTTTTGCGGACCCAAGAGACCCAGTACTTC	CSVLRTQETQYF
NA	TRBJ2-4	TRBV6-5	14	NA	TGTGCCAGCAGCGCAGGGGTGGTCAAAAACATTCAGTACTTC	CASSAGVVKNIQYF
NA	TRBJ2-7	TRBV7-9	14	NA	TGTGCCAGCAGCTCGCTAGCGCACTCCTACGAGCAGTACTTC	CASSSLAHSYEQYF
TRBD2	TRBJ2-1	TRBV4-1	15	NA	TGCGCCAGCAGCCATTGGGCGGGAGGAGTAGAGACCCAGTTCTTC	CASSHWAGGVETQFF
NA	TRBJ2-7	TRBV12-3/TRBV12-4	14	NA	TGTGCCAGCAGTCCGGGACTCGGGATCTACGAGCAGTACTTC	CASSPGLGIYEQYF
TRBD2	TRBJ2-3	TRBV12-3/TRBV12-4	17	few	TGTGCCAGCAGTTCCCCAATTAAGCGGGGGGTAAGAGATACGCAGTATTTT	CASSSPIKRGVRDTQYF
TRBD2	TRBJ2-3	TRBV18	14	NA	TGTGCCAGCTCACGTGCGGGGGAGGACGATACGCAGTATTTT	CASSRAGEDDTQYF
TRBD1	TRBJ1-2	TRBV29-1	13	few	TGCAGCGTCGGGACAGGATGGGGCTATGGCTACACCTTC	CSVGTGWGYGYTF
NA	TRBJ2-7	TRBV6-6	15	NA	TGTGCCAGCAGCAACCCGGGACGAGTAGCCTACGAGCAGTACTTC	CASSNPGRVAYEQYF
NA	TRBJ2-2	TRBV6-5	15	NA	TGTGCCAGCAGCCGTGGGGGAGAATACACCGGGGAGCTGTTTTTT	CASSRGGEYTGELFF
NA	TRBJ2-5	TRBV6-5	17	many	TGTGCCAGCAGACCAGCCTGGGCTAGCCTCGGAATGGGGGAGCAGTACTTC	CASRPAWASLGMGEQYF
TRBD1	TRBJ1-1	TRBV7-9	14	NA	TGTGCCAGCAGAGAGGGACAGATGAACACTGAAGCTTTCTTT	CASREGQMNTEAFF
NA	TRBJ2-7	TRBV20-1	14	NA	TGCAGTGCTAGAACACGGGACGGCCCCTACGAGCAGTACTTC	CSARTRDGPYEQYF
NA	TRBJ2-3	TRBV20-1	13	few	TGCAGTGCGGGAAGGGGGGCCGCAGATACGCAGTATTTT	CSAGRGAADTQYF
NA	TRBJ2-1	TRBV7-9	14	NA	TGTGCCAGCAGCTTAGGGTCCGCGGTAAATGAGCAGTTCTTC	CASSLGSAVNEQFF
TRBD1	TRBJ2-5	TRBV7-2	15	NA	TGTGCCAGCAGCTTCGACAGGGGGCGCATGGAGACCCAGTACTTC	CASSFDRGRMETQYF
TRBD1	TRBJ1-2	TRBV27	19	NA	TGTGCCAGCAGTTTCCTTCCACTTACGGGACAGGGATCAAGCTATGGCTACACCTTC	CASSFLPLTGQGSSYGYTF
TRBD2	TRBJ2-1	TRBV20-1	16	NA	TGCAGTGCTAGGCCTAGCGGGGCCTTAACCTACAATGAGCAGTTCTTC	CSARPSGALTYNEQFF
TRBD2	TRBJ2-1	TRBV20-1	14	NA	TGCAGTGCTAGGCCGGCTAGCGGACGCGATGAGCAGTTCTTC	CSARPASGRDEQFF
NA	TRBJ2-5	TRBV12-3/TRBV12-4	12	once	TGTGCCAGCAGTTTTCCGGAAGGGACCCAGTACTTC	CASSFPEGTQYF
NA	TRBJ2-4	TRBV29-1	13	NA	TGCAGCGCTACGGACAGCGATAAGGACATTCAGTACTTC	CSATDSDKDIQYF
NA	TRBJ1-2	TRBV2	13	NA	TGTGCCAGCACTCTTCAGCCGTCTTATGGCTACACCTTC	CASTLQPSYGYTF
TRBD1	TRBJ2-5	TRBV28	15	few	TGTGCCAGCAGTTTAGCCGGGACAGGGGATGAGACCCAGTACTTC	CASSLAGTGDETQYF
TRBD2	TRBJ2-7	TRBV6-1	15	NA	TGTGCCAGCAGTCAACTAGCGGACCTCTCCTACGAGCAGTACTTC	CASSQLADLSYEQYF
NA	TRBJ1-2	TRBV7-9	13	NA	TGTGCCAGCAGCTTTCGTGCGGGGGAGGGCTACACCTTC	CASSFRAGEGYTF
NA	TRBJ1-1	TRBV20-1	16	NA	TGCAGTGCTAGAGATAATGAGAAGGGGTGGAGCACTGAAGCTTTCTTT	CSARDNEKGWSTEAFF
NA	TRBJ1-1	TRBV29-1	14	NA	TGCAGCGTTGAAGATGACGGGGGGGGCACTGAAGCTTTCTTT	CSVEDDGGGTEAFF
NA	TRBJ2-3	TRBV29-1	14	NA	TGCAGCGTTCTCCTAGGTCAGGGCACAGATACGCAGTATTTT	CSVLLGQGTDTQYF
NA	TRBJ2-5	TRBV20-1	13	NA	TGCAGTGCTAGGATGGCGGCCCAAGAGACCCAGTACTTC	CSARMAAQETQYF
TRBD2	TRBJ2-5	TRBV20-1	18	once	TGCAGTGCTAGGGGTACTACTAGCGGGAGGACTGAATGGGAGACCCAGTACTTC	CSARGTTSGRTEWETQYF